This TCR beta chain was documented in a study of T cells in tumors after PD-1 blockade. CDR3 length equals 13 residues. Trimming removed 8 bases from V and 5 bases from J; junction bases left unmatched: 8. Germline assignment: CDR1 MNHEY and CDR2 SVGAGI. Concerning this clone: Its antigen is still unknown.

TCRdb's copy holds only in-frame clones and misses some; the assay was immunoSEQ multiplex PCR. The sample includes 12,000 to 15,000 clones, less than 75% of them seen just once. Study-wide results and limits: Among squamous cell carcinoma expanded CD8+ clones, less than 65% of exhausted ones versus 25% to 35% of others were novel.

Sequenced here: tumor tissue, sampled after anti-PD-1 treatment. This TCR was sampled from a human donor with cutaneous squamous cell carcinoma. The V gene is TRBV6-5, the J gene TRBJ2-7; 8 nucleotides line up with TRBD1. The CDR3 spells CASFRTGQDEQYF. The CDR3 DNA reads as TGTGCCAGCTTTAGGACAGGGCAAGACGAGCAGTACTTC.